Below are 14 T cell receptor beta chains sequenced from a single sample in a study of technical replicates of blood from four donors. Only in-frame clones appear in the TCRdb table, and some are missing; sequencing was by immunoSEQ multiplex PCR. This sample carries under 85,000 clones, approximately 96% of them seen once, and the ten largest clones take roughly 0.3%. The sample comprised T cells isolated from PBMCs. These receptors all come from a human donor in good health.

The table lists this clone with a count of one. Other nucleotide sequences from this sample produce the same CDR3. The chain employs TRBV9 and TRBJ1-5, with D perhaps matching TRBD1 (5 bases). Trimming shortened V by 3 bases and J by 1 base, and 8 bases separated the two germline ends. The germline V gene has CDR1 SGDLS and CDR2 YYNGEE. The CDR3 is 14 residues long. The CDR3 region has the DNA TGTGCCAGCAGCGGGGGGGGGAGCAATCAGCCCCAGCATTTT. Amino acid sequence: CASSGGGSNQPQHF.

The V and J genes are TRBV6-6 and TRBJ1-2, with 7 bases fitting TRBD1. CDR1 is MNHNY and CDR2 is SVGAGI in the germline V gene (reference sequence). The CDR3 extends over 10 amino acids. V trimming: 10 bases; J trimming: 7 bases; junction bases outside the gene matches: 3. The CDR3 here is CATSGGGYTF. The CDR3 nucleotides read TGTGCCACCTCAGGGGGTGGCTACACCTTC.

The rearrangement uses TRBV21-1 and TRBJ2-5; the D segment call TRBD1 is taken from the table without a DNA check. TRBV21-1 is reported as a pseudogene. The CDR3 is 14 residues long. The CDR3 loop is CASSGTGFGETQYF. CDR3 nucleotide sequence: TGTGCCAGCAGCGGAACAGGGTTTGGAGAGACCCAGTACTTC.

The CDR3 nucleotides are TGTGCCAGCAGCATTCAGACGACAGCAGATACGCAGTATTTT. Residues: CASSIQTTADTQYF. This chain uses TRBV6-5 with TRBJ2-3, with a possible D match to TRBD1 (5 bases). Germline CDR1 MNHEY, CDR2 SVGAGI. The CDR3 runs 14 residues. Between the trimmed V and J ends, which lost 6 bases and 4 bases, there was a span of 14 bases.

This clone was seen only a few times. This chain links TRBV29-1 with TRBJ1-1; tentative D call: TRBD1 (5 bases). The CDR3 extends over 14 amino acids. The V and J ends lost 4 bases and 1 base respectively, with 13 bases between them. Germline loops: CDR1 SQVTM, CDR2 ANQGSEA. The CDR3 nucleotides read TGCAGCGTTGGTATTCCCGGACAGAACACTGAAGCTTTCTTT. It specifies CSVGIPGQNTEAFF.

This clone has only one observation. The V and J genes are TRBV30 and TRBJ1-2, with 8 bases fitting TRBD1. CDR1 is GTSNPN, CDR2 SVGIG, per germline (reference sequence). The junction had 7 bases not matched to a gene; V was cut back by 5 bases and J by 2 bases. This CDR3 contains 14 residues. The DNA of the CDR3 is TGTGCCTGGGAAACAGGGGGGACAAACTATGGCTACACCTTC. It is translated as CAWETGGTNYGYTF. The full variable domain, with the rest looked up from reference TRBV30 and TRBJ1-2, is SQTIHQWPATLVQPVGSPLSLECTVEGTSNPNLYWYRQAAGRGLQLLFYSVGIGQISSEVPQNLSASRPQDRQFILSSKKLLLSDSGFYLCAWETGGTNYGYTFGSGTRLTVV.

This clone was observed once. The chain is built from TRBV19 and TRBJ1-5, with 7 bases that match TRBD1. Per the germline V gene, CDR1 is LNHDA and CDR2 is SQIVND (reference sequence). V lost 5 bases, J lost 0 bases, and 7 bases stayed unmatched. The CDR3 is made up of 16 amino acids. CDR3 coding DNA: TGTGCCAGTAGTGTAAACGAGGGGGCTAGCAATCAGCCCCAGCATTTT. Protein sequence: CASSVNEGASNQPQHF.

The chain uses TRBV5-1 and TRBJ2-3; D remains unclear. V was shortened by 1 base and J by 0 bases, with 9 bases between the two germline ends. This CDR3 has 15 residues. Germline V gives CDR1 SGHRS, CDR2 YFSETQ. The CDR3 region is CASSLKLTSTDTQYF. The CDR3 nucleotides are TGCGCCAGCAGCTTGAAACTCACTAGCACAGATACGCAGTATTTT.

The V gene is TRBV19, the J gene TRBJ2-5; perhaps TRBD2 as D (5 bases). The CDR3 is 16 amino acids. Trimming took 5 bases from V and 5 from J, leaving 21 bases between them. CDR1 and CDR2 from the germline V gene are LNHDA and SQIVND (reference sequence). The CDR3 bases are TGTGCCAGTAGTGCCTCGGGCCTAGCTTCTATGGAGACCCAGTACTTC. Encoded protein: CASSASGLASMETQYF.

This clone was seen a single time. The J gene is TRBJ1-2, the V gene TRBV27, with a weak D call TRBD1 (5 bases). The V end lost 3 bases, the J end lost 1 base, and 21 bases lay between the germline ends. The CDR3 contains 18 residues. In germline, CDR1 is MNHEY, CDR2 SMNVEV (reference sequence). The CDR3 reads CASSLLLGQGDLNYGYTF. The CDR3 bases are TGTGCCAGCAGTTTGCTGTTAGGGCAGGGCGACCTTAACTATGGCTACACCTTC.

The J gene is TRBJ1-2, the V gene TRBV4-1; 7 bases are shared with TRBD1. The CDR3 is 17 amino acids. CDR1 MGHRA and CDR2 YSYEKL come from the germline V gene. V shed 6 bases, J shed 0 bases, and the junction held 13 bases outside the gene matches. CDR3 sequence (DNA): TGCGCCAGCAGTCAAACAGGGGACCCTAGACCTAACTATGGCTACACCTTC. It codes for CASSQTGDPRPNYGYTF.

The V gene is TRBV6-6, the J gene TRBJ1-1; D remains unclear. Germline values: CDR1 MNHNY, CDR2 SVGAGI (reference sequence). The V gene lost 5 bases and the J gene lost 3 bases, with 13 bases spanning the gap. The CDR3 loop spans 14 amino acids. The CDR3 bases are TGTGCCAGCAGTGGCCGCGGCAGCGACACTGAAGCTTTCTTT. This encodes CASSGRGSDTEAFF.

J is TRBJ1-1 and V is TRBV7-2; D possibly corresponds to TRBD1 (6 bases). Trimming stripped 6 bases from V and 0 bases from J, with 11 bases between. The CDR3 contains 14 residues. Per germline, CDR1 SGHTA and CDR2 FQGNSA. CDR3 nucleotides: TGTGCCAGCAGACAGGGTTACGTGAACACTGAAGCTTTCTTT. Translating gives CASRQGYVNTEAFF.

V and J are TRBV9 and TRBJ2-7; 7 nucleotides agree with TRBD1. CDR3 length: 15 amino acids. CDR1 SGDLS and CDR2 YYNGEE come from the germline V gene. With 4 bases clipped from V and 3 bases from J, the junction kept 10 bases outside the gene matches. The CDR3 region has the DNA TGTGCCAGCAGCATAGGGGGCTCTACCTTCTACGAGCAGTACTTC. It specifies CASSIGGSTFYEQYF.